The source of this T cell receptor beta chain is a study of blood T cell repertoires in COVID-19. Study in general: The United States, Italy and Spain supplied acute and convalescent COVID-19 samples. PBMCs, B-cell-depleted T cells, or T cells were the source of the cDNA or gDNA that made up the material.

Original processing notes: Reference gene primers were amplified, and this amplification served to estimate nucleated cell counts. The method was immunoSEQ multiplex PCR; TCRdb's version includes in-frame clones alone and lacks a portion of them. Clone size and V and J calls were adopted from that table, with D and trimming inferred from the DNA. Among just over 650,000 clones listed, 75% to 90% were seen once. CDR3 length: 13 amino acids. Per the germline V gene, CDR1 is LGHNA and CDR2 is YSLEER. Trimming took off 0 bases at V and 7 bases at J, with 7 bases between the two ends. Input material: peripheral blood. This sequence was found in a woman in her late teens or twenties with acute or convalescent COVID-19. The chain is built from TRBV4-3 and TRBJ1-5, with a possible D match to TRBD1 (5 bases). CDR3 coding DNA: TGCGCCAGCAGCCAAGATTGGGGCCAGCCCCAGCATTTT. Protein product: CASSQDWGQPQHF.